The TCR beta chain described here comes from a study of yellow fever vaccine responses in identical twins. Study-wide results and limits: The T cell response to vaccination in identical twins was reportedly partly convergent and partly personalized.

The CDR3 extends over 14 amino acids. V dropped 0 bases and J dropped 7 bases, with 12 bases sitting between them. In germline, CDR1 is MRHNA, CDR2 SNTAGT. This clonotype was counted between two and nine times. Its antigen remains unknown. Each CDR3 protein is one row after TCRdb ran MiXCR on the RT-PCR reads. There are approximately 20,000 distinct CDR3 sequences in the sample; approximately 72% occur only once, and 2.5% lies in the top ten. The TCR originated in a young woman who received the yellow fever vaccine. This chain connects TRBV6-4 to TRBJ1-2; D gene ambiguous. The sample was T cells from blood (PBMCs), unsorted or a sorted subset (not recorded which), taken before or after yellow fever vaccination (not recorded which). This CDR3 is CASSDSVESGGYTF. As DNA, the CDR3 is TGTGCCAGCAGTGACTCTGTGGAGTCCGGTGGCTACACCTTC.